Below, 15 T cell receptor beta chains from the same sample are listed, as sequenced in a study of cytomegalovirus exposure and HLA in healthy donors. With 60 Vbeta and 13 Jbeta primers, the PCR was carried out. Some clones are missing from TCRdb's copy, which holds only in-frame ones; the method was immunoSEQ multiplex PCR. The top ten clones hold 2.1% of a sample with about 160,000 clones, 70% to 80% of them seen once. Sequenced sample: PBMCs. These receptors all stem from a man aged 40-50 years in good health and CMV-seronegative.

This chain joins TRBV5-6 and TRBJ2-5, with 10 bases lining up with TRBD2. The V gene's germline CDR1 is SGHDT and CDR2 YYEEEE. The CDR3 totals 14 residues. The junction had 4 bases not matched to a gene; V was cut back by 5 bases and J by 3 bases. CDR3 region: CASRRAGGEETQYF. Here the CDR3 DNA reads TGTGCCAGCAGGCGAGCGGGAGGGGAAGAGACCCAGTACTTC. The full variable domain, with the rest looked up from reference TRBV5-6 and TRBJ2-5, is DAGVTQSPTHLIKTRGQQVTLRCSPKSGHDTVSWYQQALGQGPQFIFQYYEEEERQRGNFPDRFSGHQFPNYSSELNVNALLLGDSALYLCASRRAGGEETQYFGPGTRLLVL.

Only one count was recorded for this clone. The rearrangement uses TRBV7-2 and TRBJ2-2; TRBD2 matches 12 bases. The germline CDR1 and CDR2 sequences are SGHTA and FQGNSA. The V gene end was trimmed by 2 bases and the J gene end by 6 bases; junction bases not matched to a gene: 4. The CDR3 runs 16 residues. CDR3 region: CASSLPLAGGPGELFF. The DNA of the CDR3 is TGTGCCAGCAGCTTACCCCTAGCGGGGGGGCCCGGGGAGCTGTTTTTT. Supplemented by reference TRBV7-2 and TRBJ2-2, the full variable domain reads GAGVSQSPSNKVTEKGKDVELRCDPISGHTALYWYRQSLGQGLEFLIYFQGNSAPDKSGLPSDRFSAERTGGSVSTLTIQRTQQEDSAVYLCASSLPLAGGPGELFFGEGSRLTVL.

V and J are TRBV27 and TRBJ2-5; 9 positions match TRBD1. Judging by the DNA end, TRBJ2-7 fits better; the J call may be wrong. This CDR3 comprises 17 residues. The germline V gene encodes CDR1 MNHEY and CDR2 SMNVEV (reference sequence). Here the CDR3 DNA reads TGTGCCAGCAGGCGAAGGACGGGGACAGGGACGGTTAACGAGCAGTACTTC. Protein product: CASRRRTGTGTVNEQYF.

This chain joins TRBV28 and TRBJ2-5; D unclear. Germline assignment: CDR1 MDHEN and CDR2 SYDVKM. The CDR3 consists of 13 residues. V was clipped by 2 bases and J by 1 base, with 5 bases between them. The CDR3 region has the DNA TGTGCCAGCAGTTTAACTGTCCAAGAGACCCAGTACTTC. It translates to CASSLTVQETQYF.

The V call is TRBV30, the J call TRBJ1-2, with D unresolved. Germline V lookup: CDR1 GTSNPN, CDR2 SVGIG (reference sequence). V was clipped by 4 bases and J by 8 bases, with 14 bases between them. The CDR3 loop spans 12 amino acids. The chain's CDR3 is CAWNPYEAGYTF. CDR3 DNA sequence: TGTGCCTGGAATCCTTACGAGGCCGGCTACACCTTC.

The gene calls are TRBV6-6 and TRBJ2-4, with D perhaps TRBD2 (6 bases). This CDR3 contains 14 residues. Trimming shortened V by 6 bases and J by 0 bases, and 9 bases separated the two germline ends. Germline assignment: CDR1 MNHNY and CDR2 SVGAGI (reference sequence). The CDR3: CASRSGRAKNIQYF. The CDR3 nucleotides read TGTGCCAGCAGAAGCGGGCGAGCCAAAAACATTCAGTACTTC.

The V call is TRBV27, the J call TRBJ2-7; possibly TRBD1 for D (5 bases). Trimming cost V 6 bases and J 2 bases, with 17 bases left between them. CDR3 length: 15 residues. The germline V gene has CDR1 MNHEY and CDR2 SMNVEV (reference sequence). CDR3 sequence reads: CASRDRTHQAYEQYF. The CDR3 DNA sequence: TGTGCCAGCAGAGATAGGACACATCAAGCCTACGAGCAGTACTTC.

The V and J genes are TRBV10-3 and TRBJ2-7; possibly TRBD1 for D (7 bases). Trimming left V 3 bases short and J 2 bases short, with 11 bases between. The CDR3 is 14 amino acids. CDR1 is ENHRY and CDR2 is SYGVKD in the germline V gene. The CDR3 spells CAISDSGGPYEQYF. CDR3 DNA: TGTGCCATCAGTGACTCAGGGGGGCCCTACGAGCAGTACTTC.

The gene calls are TRBV27 and TRBJ2-2; 8 bases align to TRBD1. V trimming: 9 bases; J trimming: 4 bases; junction bases outside the gene matches: 10. CDR3 size: 15 residues. Germline V gene lookup returns CDR1 MNHEY and CDR2 SMNVEV (reference sequence). DNA for the CDR3: TGTGCCAGTACCCCCGGGACAGGCGGCACCGGGGAGCTGTTTTTT. Amino acid sequence: CASTPGTGGTGELFF.

This chain connects TRBV28 to TRBJ1-4; 9 bases are shared with TRBD1. J was trimmed by 1 base and V by 5 bases; bases with no gene match: 14. CDR1 and CDR2 from the germline V gene are MDHEN and SYDVKM. There are 19 residues in the CDR3. CDR3 protein: CASSVKDRGESLTNEKLFF. The CDR3 region has the DNA TGTGCCAGCAGTGTCAAGGACAGGGGAGAATCTTTAACTAATGAAAAACTGTTTTTT.

The V and J genes are TRBV9 and TRBJ2-5; tentative D call: TRBD2 (6 bases). Trimming took 3 bases from V and 5 from J, leaving 14 bases between them. The V gene's germline CDR1 is SGDLS and CDR2 YYNGEE. This CDR3 is 14 amino acids long. The CDR3 here is CASSERTGGETQYF. The CDR3 DNA follows: TGTGCCAGCAGCGAGAGGACCGGGGGTGAGACCCAGTACTTC.

The chain carries TRBV5-8 and TRBJ1-1; 12 nucleotides align to TRBD1. The germline V gene encodes CDR1 SGHTS and CDR2 YDEGEE. The CDR3 extends over 16 amino acids. V was pared by 4 bases and J by 3 bases, with 7 bases of the junction left unmatched. As DNA, the CDR3 is TGTGCCAGCAGCGAGGGACAGGGGGCATGGGACACTGAAGCTTTCTTT. This sequence encodes CASSEGQGAWDTEAFF.

J is TRBJ2-3 and V is TRBV6-5, with 9 positions matching TRBD2. The CDR3 runs to 13 residues. Trimming took 6 bases from V and 4 from J; bases not matched to a gene: 2. Germline V gene lookup returns CDR1 MNHEY and CDR2 SVGAGI. The CDR3 loop reads CASRRGRADTQYF. Written as DNA, the CDR3 is TGTGCCAGCAGACGCGGGAGGGCAGATACGCAGTATTTT.

The chain joins TRBV28 to TRBJ2-5, with 11 bases matching TRBD2. V lost 7 bases, J lost 4 bases, and 2 bases stayed unmatched. Looked up from germline, CDR1 is MDHEN and CDR2 is SYDVKM. CDR3 size: 13 residues. The CDR3 DNA reads as TGTGCCAGCACTGGACTAGCGGGAGAGACCCAGTACTTC. The encoded protein is CASTGLAGETQYF. Full variable domain (outside the CDR3, taken from reference TRBV28 and TRBJ2-5): DVKVTQSSRYLVKRTGEKVFLECVQDMDHENMFWYRQDPGLGLRLIYFSYDVKMKEKGDIPEGYSVSREKKERFSLILESASTNQTSMYLCASTGLAGETQYFGPGTRLLVL.

This clone was detected only a few times. J is TRBJ2-2 and V is TRBV28; D unresolved. The CDR3 is 14 residues long. The V gene lost 1 base and the J gene lost 8 bases, with 11 bases spanning the gap. Germline V gives CDR1 MDHEN, CDR2 SYDVKM. In DNA, the CDR3 is TGTGCCAGCAGTTTATACCAGTCCAGGGGGGAGCTGTTTTTT. As protein: CASSLYQSRGELFF.